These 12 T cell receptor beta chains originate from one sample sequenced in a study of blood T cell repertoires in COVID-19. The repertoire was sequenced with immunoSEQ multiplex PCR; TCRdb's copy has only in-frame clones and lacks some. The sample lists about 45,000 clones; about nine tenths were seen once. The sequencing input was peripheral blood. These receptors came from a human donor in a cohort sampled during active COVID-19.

The CDR3 region is CASSASGTTNEKLFF. Written as DNA, the CDR3 is TGTGCCAGCAGCGCATCCGGGACAACTAATGAAAAACTGTTTTTT. This chain connects TRBV9 to TRBJ1-4; D ambiguous. V was shortened by 3 bases and J by 0 bases, with 9 bases between the two germline ends. CDR3 length equals 15 residues. CDR1 and CDR2 (germline): SGDLS, YYNGEE.

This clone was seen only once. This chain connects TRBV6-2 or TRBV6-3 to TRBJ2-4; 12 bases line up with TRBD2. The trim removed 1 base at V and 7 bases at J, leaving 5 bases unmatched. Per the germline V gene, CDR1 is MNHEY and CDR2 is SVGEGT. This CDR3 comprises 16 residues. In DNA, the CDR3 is TGTGCCAGCAGTTACTACCCGACTAGCGGGGGCAACATTCAGTACTTC. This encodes CASSYYPTSGGNIQYF.

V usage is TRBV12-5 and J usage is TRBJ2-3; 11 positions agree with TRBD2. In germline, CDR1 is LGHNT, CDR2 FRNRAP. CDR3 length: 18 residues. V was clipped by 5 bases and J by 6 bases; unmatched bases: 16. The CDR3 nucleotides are TGTGCTAGTGGTCCCCCCCCAATAACTAGCGGGGGACGGGATACGCAGTATTTT. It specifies CASGPPPITSGGRDTQYF.

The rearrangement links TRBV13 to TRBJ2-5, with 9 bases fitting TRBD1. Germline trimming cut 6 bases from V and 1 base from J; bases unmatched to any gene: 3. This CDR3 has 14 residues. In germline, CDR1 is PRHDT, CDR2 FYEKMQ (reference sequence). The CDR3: CASRDRGSQETQYF. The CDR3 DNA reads TGTGCCAGCAGGGACAGGGGTAGCCAAGAGACCCAGTACTTC.

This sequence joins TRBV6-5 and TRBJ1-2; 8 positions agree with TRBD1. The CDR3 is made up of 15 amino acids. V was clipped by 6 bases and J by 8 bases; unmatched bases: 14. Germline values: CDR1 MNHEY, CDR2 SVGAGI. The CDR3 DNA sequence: TGTGCCAGCAGGCGACAGGGGAGGCTGCAAGAGGGCTACACCTTC. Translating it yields CASRRQGRLQEGYTF.

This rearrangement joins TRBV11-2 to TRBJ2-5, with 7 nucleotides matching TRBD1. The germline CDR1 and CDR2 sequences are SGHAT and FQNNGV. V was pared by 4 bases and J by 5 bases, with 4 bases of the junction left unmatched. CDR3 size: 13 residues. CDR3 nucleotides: TGTGCCAGCAGCTCGACAGGGCTGGAGACCCAGTACTTC. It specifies CASSSTGLETQYF.

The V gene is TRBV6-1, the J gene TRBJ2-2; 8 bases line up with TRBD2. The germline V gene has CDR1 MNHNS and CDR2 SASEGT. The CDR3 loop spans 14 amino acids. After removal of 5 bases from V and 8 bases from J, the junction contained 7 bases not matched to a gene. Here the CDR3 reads CASSSVAGWGELFF. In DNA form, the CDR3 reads TGTGCCAGCAGTTCCGTAGCGGGGTGGGGGGAGCTGTTTTTT.

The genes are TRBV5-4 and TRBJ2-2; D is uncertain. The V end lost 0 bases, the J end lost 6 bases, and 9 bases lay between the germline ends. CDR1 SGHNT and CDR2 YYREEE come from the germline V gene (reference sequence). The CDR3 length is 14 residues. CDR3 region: CASSLARPPGELFF. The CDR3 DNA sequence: TGTGCCAGCAGCTTGGCCAGGCCACCCGGGGAGCTGTTTTTT.

The CDR3 reads CASSLPSGGFTGELFF. CDR3 nucleotides: TGTGCCAGCAGCCTCCCTAGCGGGGGGTTCACCGGGGAGCTGTTTTTT. This sequence joins TRBV7-8 and TRBJ2-2; 11 positions agree with TRBD2. J gave up 4 bases and V 5 bases, and 6 bases lay outside the gene matches. Germline values: CDR1 SGHVS, CDR2 FQNEAQ. The CDR3 is 16 amino acids.

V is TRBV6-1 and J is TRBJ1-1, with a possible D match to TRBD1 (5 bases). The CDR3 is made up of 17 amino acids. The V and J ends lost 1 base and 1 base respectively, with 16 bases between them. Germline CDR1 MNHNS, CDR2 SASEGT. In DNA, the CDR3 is TGTGCCAGCAGTGAAGGGGGGGGACTAACAGGGAACACTGAAGCTTTCTTT. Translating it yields CASSEGGGLTGNTEAFF.

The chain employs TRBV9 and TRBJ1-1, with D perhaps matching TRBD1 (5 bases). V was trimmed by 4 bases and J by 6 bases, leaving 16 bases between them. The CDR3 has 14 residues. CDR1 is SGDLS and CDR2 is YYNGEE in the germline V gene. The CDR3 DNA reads TGTGCCAGCAGCTGGGGCGGAGGGGACGCTGAAGCTTTCTTT. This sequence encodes CASSWGGGDAEAFF.

The DNA of the CDR3 is TGTGCCAGCAGCTTCCTGGAGGGGTACAATGAGCAGTTCTTC. It specifies CASSFLEGYNEQFF. The chain is built from TRBV7-2 and TRBJ2-1; D perhaps matches TRBD2 (6 bases). The CDR3 has 14 amino acids. Germline CDR1 is SGHTA and CDR2 is FQGNSA. V gave up 3 bases and J gave up 4 bases, with 10 bases separating them. The variable domain in full, with the rest retrieved from reference TRBV7-2 and TRBJ2-1, is GAGVSQSPSNKVTEKGKDVELRCDPISGHTALYWYRQSLGQGLEFLIYFQGNSAPDKSGLPSDRFSAERTGGSVSTLTIQRTQQEDSAVYLCASSFLEGYNEQFFGPGTRLTVL.